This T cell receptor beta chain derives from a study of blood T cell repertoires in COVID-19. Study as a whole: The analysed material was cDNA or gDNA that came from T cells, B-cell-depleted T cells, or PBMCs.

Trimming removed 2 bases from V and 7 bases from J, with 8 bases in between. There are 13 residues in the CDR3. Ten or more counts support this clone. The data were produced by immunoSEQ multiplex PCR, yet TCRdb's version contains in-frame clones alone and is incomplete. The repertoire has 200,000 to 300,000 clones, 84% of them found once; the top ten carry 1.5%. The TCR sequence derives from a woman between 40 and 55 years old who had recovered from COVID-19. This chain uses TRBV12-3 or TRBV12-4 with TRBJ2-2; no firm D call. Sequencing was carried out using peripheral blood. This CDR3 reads CASSLPSIGELFF. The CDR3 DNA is TGTGCCAGCAGTTTACCCTCTATCGGGGAGCTGTTTTTT.